This TCR beta chain was found in a study of cytomegalovirus exposure and HLA in healthy donors. For the study at large: It was reported in a later analysis that the same platform had been used for the approximately 110 validation repertoires as for the approximately 700 first-cohort repertoires. General study results and limits: The investigators catalogued 150 to 200 TCR beta chains as cytomegalovirus-associated.

The donors were members of the validation cohort comprising approximately 110 subjects, separate from the approximately 670-subject first cohort. V lost 1 base, J lost 2 bases, and 11 bases lay in between. Looked up from germline, CDR1 is SGHNT and CDR2 is YYREEE (reference sequence). There are 15 residues in the CDR3. Some clones are missing from TCRdb's copy, which holds only in-frame ones; the method was immunoSEQ multiplex PCR. The table records around 130,000 clones, roughly nine tenths of them present only once. Worth noting for this clone: The antigen is not known.

The sequenced sample consisted of PBMCs. The receptor comes from a young man in good health and CMV-seronegative. This chain links TRBV5-4 with TRBJ2-3, with no clear D. CDR3 residues: CASSLSTFPTDTQYF. CDR3 DNA sequence: TGTGCCAGCAGCTTGTCTACGTTTCCCACAGATACGCAGTATTTT.